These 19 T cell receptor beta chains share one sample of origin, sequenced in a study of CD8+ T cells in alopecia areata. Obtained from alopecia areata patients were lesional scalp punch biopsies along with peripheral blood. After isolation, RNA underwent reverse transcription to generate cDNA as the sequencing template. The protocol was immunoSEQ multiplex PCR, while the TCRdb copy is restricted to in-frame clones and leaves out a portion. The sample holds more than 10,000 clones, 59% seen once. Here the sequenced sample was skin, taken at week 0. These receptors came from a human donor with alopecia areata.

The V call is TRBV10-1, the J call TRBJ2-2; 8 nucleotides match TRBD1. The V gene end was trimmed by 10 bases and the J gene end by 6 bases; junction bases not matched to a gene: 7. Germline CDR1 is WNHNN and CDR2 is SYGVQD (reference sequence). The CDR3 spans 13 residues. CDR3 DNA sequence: TGCGCCACTCGGGACAGGTTGTCCGGGGAGCTGTTTTTT. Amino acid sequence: CATRDRLSGELFF.

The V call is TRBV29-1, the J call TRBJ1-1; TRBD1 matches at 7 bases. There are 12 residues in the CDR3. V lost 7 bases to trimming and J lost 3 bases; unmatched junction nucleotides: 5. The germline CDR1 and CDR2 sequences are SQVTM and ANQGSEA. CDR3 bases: TGCAGCGCTAAAACAGGGGACACTGAAGCTTTCTTT. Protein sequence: CSAKTGDTEAFF.

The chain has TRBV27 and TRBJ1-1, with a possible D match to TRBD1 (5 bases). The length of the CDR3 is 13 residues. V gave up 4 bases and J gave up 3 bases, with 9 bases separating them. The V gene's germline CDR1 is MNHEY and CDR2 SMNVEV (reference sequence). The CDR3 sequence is CASSWGVDTEAFF. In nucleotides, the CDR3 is TGTGCCAGCAGTTGGGGGGTTGACACTGAAGCTTTCTTT.

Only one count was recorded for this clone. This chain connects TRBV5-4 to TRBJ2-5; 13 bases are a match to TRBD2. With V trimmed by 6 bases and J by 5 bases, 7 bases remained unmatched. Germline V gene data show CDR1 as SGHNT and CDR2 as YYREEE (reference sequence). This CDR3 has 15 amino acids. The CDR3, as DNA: TGTGCCAGCACCATCCGACTAGCGGGGGGCGAGACCCAGTACTTC. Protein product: CASTIRLAGGETQYF.

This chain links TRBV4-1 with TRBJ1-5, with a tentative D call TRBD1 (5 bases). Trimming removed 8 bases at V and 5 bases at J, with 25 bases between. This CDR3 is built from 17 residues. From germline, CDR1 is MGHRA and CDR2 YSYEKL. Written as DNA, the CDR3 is TGCGCCAGCTCCGAGATCAATTTGGGGGTCGATTATCAGCCCCAGCATTTT. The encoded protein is CASSEINLGVDYQPQHF.

The CDR3 bases are TGTGCCAGCAGCTCGGGTGTATGGGTCCTTACCTACGAGCAGTACTTC. Its protein is CASSSGVWVLTYEQYF. The chain combines TRBV11-2 with TRBJ2-7; the D is unclear. The CDR3 contains 16 residues. Looked up from germline, CDR1 is SGHAT and CDR2 is FQNNGV. V gave up 4 bases and J gave up 2 bases, with 18 bases separating them.

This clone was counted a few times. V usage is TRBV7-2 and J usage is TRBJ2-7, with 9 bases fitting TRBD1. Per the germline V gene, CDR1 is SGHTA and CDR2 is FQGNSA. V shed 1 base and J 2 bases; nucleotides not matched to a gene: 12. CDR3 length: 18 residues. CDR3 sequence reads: CASSLDFGHRQGAYEQYF. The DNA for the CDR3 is TGTGCCAGCAGCTTAGATTTTGGCCACAGACAGGGGGCCTACGAGCAGTACTTC.

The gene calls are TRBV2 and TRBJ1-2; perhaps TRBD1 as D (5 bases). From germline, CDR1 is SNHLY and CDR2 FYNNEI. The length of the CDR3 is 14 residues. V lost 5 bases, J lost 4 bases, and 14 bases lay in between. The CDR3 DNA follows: TGTGCCAGCAGTTCCCCAAGGGACCTCTATGGCTACACCTTC. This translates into CASSSPRDLYGYTF.

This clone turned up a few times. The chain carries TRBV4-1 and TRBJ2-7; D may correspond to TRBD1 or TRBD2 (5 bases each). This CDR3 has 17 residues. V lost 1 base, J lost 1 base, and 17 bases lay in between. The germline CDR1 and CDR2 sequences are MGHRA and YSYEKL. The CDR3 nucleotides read TGCGCCAGCAGCCAAGTGGACCTTGGGACGGATTCCTACGAGCAGTACTTC. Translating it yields CASSQVDLGTDSYEQYF.

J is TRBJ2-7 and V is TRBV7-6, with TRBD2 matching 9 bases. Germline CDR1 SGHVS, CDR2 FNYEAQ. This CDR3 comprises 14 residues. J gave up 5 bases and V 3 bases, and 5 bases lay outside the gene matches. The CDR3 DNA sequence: TGTGCCAGCAGCTTGGGCGGGGGGGCCGACGAGCAGTACTTC. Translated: CASSLGGGADEQYF.

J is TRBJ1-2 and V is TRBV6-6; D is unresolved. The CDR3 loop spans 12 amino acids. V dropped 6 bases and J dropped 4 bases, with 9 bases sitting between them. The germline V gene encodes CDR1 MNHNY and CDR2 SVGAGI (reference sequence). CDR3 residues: CASRGSSYGYTF. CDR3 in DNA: TGTGCCAGCAGGGGTTCTAGCTATGGCTACACCTTC.

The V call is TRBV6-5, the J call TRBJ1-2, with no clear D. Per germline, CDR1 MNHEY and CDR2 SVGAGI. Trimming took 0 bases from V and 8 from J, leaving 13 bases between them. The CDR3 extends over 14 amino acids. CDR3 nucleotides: TGTGCCAGCAGTTACTCTCGAGGACCCTCGGGCTACACCTTC. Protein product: CASSYSRGPSGYTF.

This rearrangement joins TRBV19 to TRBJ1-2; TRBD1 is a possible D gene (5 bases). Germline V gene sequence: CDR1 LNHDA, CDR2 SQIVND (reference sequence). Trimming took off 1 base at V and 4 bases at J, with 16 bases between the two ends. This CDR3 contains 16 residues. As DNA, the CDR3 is TGTGCCAGTAGTATAGCCACGACAGCCCGACCCTATGGCTACACCTTC. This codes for CASSIATTARPYGYTF.

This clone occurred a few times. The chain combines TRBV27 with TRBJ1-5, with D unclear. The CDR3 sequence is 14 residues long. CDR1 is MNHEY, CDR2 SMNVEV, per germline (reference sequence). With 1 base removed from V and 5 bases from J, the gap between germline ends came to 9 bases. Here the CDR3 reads CASSLFGEYQPQHF. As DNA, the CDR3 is TGTGCCAGCAGTTTATTTGGGGAATATCAGCCCCAGCATTTT.

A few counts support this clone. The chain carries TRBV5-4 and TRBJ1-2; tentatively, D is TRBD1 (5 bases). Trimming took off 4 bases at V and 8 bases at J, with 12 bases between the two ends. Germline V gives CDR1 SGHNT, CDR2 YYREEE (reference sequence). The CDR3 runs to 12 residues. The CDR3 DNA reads TGTGCCAGCAGCGTACTGGGGCGCGGCTACACCTTC. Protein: CASSVLGRGYTF.

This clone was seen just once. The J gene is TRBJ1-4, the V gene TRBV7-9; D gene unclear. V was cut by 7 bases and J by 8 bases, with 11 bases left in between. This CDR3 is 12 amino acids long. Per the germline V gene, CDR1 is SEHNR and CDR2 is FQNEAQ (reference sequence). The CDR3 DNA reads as TGTGCCAGCAATGGGGTTGGCGAAAAACTGTTTTTT. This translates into CASNGVGEKLFF.

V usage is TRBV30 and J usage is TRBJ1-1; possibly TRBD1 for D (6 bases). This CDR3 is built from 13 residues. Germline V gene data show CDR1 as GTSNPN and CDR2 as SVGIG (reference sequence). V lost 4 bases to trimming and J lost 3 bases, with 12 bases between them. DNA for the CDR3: TGTGCCTGGACGTGGGGGCGGCACACTGAAGCTTTCTTT. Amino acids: CAWTWGRHTEAFF.

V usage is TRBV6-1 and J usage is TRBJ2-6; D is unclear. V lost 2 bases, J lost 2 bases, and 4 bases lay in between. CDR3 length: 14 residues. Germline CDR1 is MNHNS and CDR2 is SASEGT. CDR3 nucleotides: TGTGCCAGCAGTGAACTAGCTGGGGCCAACGTCCTGACTTTC. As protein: CASSELAGANVLTF.

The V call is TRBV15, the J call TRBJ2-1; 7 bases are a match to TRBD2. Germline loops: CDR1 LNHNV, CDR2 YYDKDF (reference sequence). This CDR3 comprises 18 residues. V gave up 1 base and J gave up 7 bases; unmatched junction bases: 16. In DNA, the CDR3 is TGTGCCACCAGCAGAGCGGCTACTAGCGCCAGCCGGGAGAATGAGCAGTTCTTC. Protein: CATSRAATSASRENEQFF. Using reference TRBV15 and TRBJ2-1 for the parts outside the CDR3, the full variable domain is DAMVIQNPRYQVTQFGKPVTLSCSQTLNHNVMYWYQQKSSQAPKLLFHYYDKDFNNEADTPDNFQSRRPNTSFCFLDIRSPGLGDTAMYLCATSRAATSASRENEQFFGPGTRLTVL.